The source of this T cell receptor (beta chain) is a study of blood T cell repertoires in COVID-19. Study information: Specimens from acute and convalescent COVID-19 originated in the United States, Italy and Spain.

This table comes from immunoSEQ multiplex PCR, and its TCRdb copy is limited to in-frame clones, with some not included. Altogether some 150,000 clones are present, around 83% being singletons, with the ten largest covering around 1.6%. The CDR3 is 15 amino acids. The V gene's germline CDR1 is SGHTA and CDR2 FQGNSA. With 5 bases clipped from V and 1 base from J, the junction kept 4 bases outside the gene matches. Sequenced material: peripheral blood. The clonotype was recovered from a human donor in a cohort sampled during active COVID-19. The chain is built from TRBV7-2 and TRBJ2-3; 9 nucleotides match TRBD1. The CDR3 bases are TGTGCCAGCAGCCGGGACAGGGTCGGCACAGATACGCAGTATTTT. Translation: CASSRDRVGTDTQYF.